Listed below are T cell receptor beta chains from one sample, sequenced in a study of T cell responses to AZD1222 COVID-19 vaccine. Libraries were prepared by immunoSEQ multiplex PCR; TCRdb keeps only in-frame clonotypes and omits some of them. The sample has around 86,000 clones, 85% to 90% seen once. The source material was peripheral blood, sampled on day 0 of AZD1222 vaccination. The receptors originated from an adult in good health. Each CDR3 is given with its conserved first and last residue. A D gene is named only where the DNA matches it firmly. Clone size is not always given. Where it is, it says once, few, many or a class for expanded clones.

size	D	V	J	CDR3	DNA
-	TRBD1	TRBV7-9	TRBJ1-4	CASSEQGGGEKLFF	TGTGCCAGCAGCGAACAGGGGGGAGGTGAAAAACTGTTTTTT
once	-	TRBV12-3/TRBV12-4	TRBJ1-2	CASSLGNNYGYTF	TGTGCCAGCAGTTTGGGGAACAACTATGGCTACACCTTC
once	-	TRBV7-8	TRBJ2-5	CASSLVPTETQYF	TGTGCCAGCAGCTTAGTGCCGACGGAGACCCAGTACTTC
-	-	TRBV6-2/TRBV6-3	TRBJ2-3	CASSYPSSSVRSGTDTQYF	TGTGCCAGCAGTTACCCTAGTTCCTCAGTTCGGAGCGGAACAGATACGCAGTATTTT
-	-	TRBV4-3	TRBJ2-5	CASSHTSGTTRGTQYF	TGCGCCAGCAGCCATACCTCGGGGACCACTCGAGGGACCCAGTACTTC
-	TRBD1	TRBV27	TRBJ1-1	CASSFGQGARTEAFF	TGTGCCAGCAGTTTTGGACAGGGGGCGAGGACTGAAGCTTTCTTT
once	-	TRBV11-2	TRBJ1-2	CASSPQDYYGYTF	TGTGCCAGCAGCCCACAGGACTACTATGGCTACACCTTC
-	TRBD1	TRBV11-2	TRBJ2-7	CASSTHRGPYEQYF	TGTGCCAGCAGCACTCACAGGGGCCCCTACGAGCAGTACTTC
-	TRBD2	TRBV14	TRBJ2-7	CASGGVVEQYF	TGTGCCAGCGGGGGGGTTGTCGAGCAGTACTTC
-	-	TRBV5-4	TRBJ2-7	CASSLDGRGYEQYF	TGTGCCAGCAGCTTGGATGGTAGGGGTTACGAGCAGTACTTC
-	-	TRBV27	TRBJ2-1	CASSSGRGGDNEQFF	TGTGCCAGCAGTTCCGGCAGGGGAGGGGACAATGAGCAGTTCTTC
-	-	TRBV7-9	TRBJ2-7	CASEAIEGEQYF	TGTGCCAGCGAGGCAATAGAGGGCGAGCAGTACTTC
-	TRBD1	TRBV27	TRBJ1-2	CASSPPGTVYGYTF	TGTGCCAGCAGTCCCCCCGGGACAGTCTATGGCTACACCTTC
-	TRBD2	TRBV6-7	TRBJ2-7	CADHHLAGQSYEQYF	TGTGCCGACCACCATCTAGCGGGGCAGTCCTACGAGCAGTACTTC
-	TRBD2	TRBV6-5	TRBJ2-3	CASSSGGPSTDTQYF	TGTGCCAGCAGTAGCGGGGGCCCCAGCACAGATACGCAGTATTTT
-	-	TRBV7-3	TRBJ2-5	CASSFNSQETQYF	TGTGCCAGCAGCTTCAACAGCCAAGAGACCCAGTACTTC
-	TRBD1	TRBV11-3	TRBJ1-1	CASSLTGTGNTEAFF	TGTGCCAGCAGCCTCACCGGGACAGGGAACACTGAAGCTTTCTTT
-	-	TRBV7-9	TRBJ2-3	CASSLARQGTDTQYF	TGTGCCAGCAGCTTAGCCAGGCAGGGCACAGATACGCAGTATTTT
-	TRBD1	TRBV27	TRBJ2-5	CASSSWTGRFTETQYF	TGTGCCAGCAGTTCCTGGACAGGGCGATTCACTGAGACCCAGTACTTC
-	-	TRBV30	TRBJ1-6	CAWSDEGVDSPLHF	TGTGCCTGGAGTGATGAGGGGGTCGATTCACCCCTCCACTTT
-	-	TRBV19	TRBJ1-2	CASSPGAEGYGYTF	TGTGCCAGTAGCCCGGGTGCGGAAGGATATGGCTACACCTTC
-	-	TRBV12-3/TRBV12-4	TRBJ1-1	CASRLLMNTEAFF	TGTGCCAGCAGGTTACTCATGAACACTGAAGCTTTCTTT
few	-	TRBV6-5	TRBJ1-1	CASSQRQAFF	TGTGCCAGCTCCCAACGACAAGCTTTCTTT
few	TRBD1	TRBV7-6	TRBJ1-4	CASSLGTGGAKEKLFF	TGTGCCAGCAGCTTAGGGACAGGGGGCGCAAAGGAAAAACTGTTTTTT
-	TRBD1	TRBV6-5	TRBJ2-7	CASSLEGARKEQYF	TGTGCCAGCAGCCTAGAGGGGGCAAGGAAAGAGCAGTACTTC
-	-	TRBV9	TRBJ2-3	CASSSFGGGGSTDTQYF	TGTGCCAGCAGCTCCTTCGGGGGTGGGGGAAGCACAGATACGCAGTATTTT
-	TRBD1	TRBV7-3	TRBJ2-5	CASSPHPGDRGPGTQYF	TGTGCCAGCAGCCCACACCCCGGGGACAGGGGGCCAGGGACCCAGTACTTC
-	-	TRBV9	TRBJ1-1	CASSVIGSNTEAFF	TGTGCCAGCAGCGTAATAGGTTCTAACACTGAAGCTTTCTTT
-	-	TRBV18	TRBJ1-2	CASSPSEGPSNGYTF	TGTGCCAGCTCACCATCCGAGGGGCCCTCGAACGGCTACACCTTC
-	-	TRBV2	TRBJ2-7	CASSEQGSAQYF	TGTGCCAGCAGTGAACAGGGGAGTGCGCAGTACTTC
-	TRBD1	TRBV7-9	TRBJ1-4	CASSSGTADREKLFF	TGTGCCAGCAGTTCAGGTACCGCGGACAGGGAAAAACTGTTTTTT
-	-	TRBV2	TRBJ1-3	CASSGGDGTLSGNTIYF	TGTGCCAGCAGTGGGGGGGACGGAACCCTCTCTGGAAACACCATATATTTT
-	-	TRBV30	TRBJ1-5	CAWRSVTGRGQPQHF	TGTGCCTGGCGATCCGTGACAGGCCGGGGTCAGCCCCAGCATTTT
few	-	TRBV7-2	TRBJ1-1	CANKPWEAYTEAFF	TGTGCCAACAAACCCTGGGAAGCGTACACTGAAGCTTTCTTT
-	TRBD1	TRBV18	TRBJ1-2	CASSPPDRGRGYTF	TGTGCCAGCTCACCACCCGACAGGGGCCGTGGCTACACCTTC
-	-	TRBV11-2	TRBJ1-6	CASSSIATDYSPPLHF	TGTGCCAGCAGCTCCATTGCCACAGACTATAGCCCACCCCTCCACTTT
-	TRBD1	TRBV27	TRBJ1-2	CASSLWGGGGAGGYTF	TGTGCCAGCAGTTTATGGGGCGGAGGGGGCGCGGGAGGCTACACCTTC
once	-	TRBV5-6	TRBJ1-3	CASSLMDSGNTIYF	TGTGCCAGCAGCTTGATGGACTCTGGAAACACCATATATTTT
-	-	TRBV5-1	TRBJ1-6	CASSLGASYNSPLHF	TGCGCCAGCAGCTTAGGCGCCTCCTATAATTCACCCCTCCACTTT
-	-	TRBV12-5	TRBJ2-1	CASGFRVQEQFF	TGTGCTAGTGGTTTTAGAGTGCAGGAGCAGTTCTTC
-	-	TRBV7-9	TRBJ1-1	CASSLGLSRTTEAFF	TGTGCCAGCAGCCTAGGGTTATCAAGGACCACTGAAGCTTTCTTT
once	TRBD2	TRBV5-4	TRBJ2-6	CASSPAGDGSSGANVLTF	TGTGCCAGCAGCCCGGCGGGAGACGGATCCTCTGGGGCCAACGTCCTGACTTTC
-	TRBD1	TRBV27	TRBJ1-1	CASSPSTGGTEAFF	TGTGCCAGCAGTCCCTCGACAGGGGGCACTGAAGCTTTCTTT
-	TRBD2	TRBV6-2/TRBV6-3	TRBJ2-1	CASSWLAERNEQFF	TGTGCCAGCAGTTGGCTAGCGGAGCGCAATGAGCAGTTCTTC
-	TRBD1	TRBV19	TRBJ2-6	CASSTGTGGSGANVLTF	TGTGCCAGTAGTACCGGGACAGGGGGGTCCGGGGCCAACGTCCTGACTTTC
-	-	TRBV6-2/TRBV6-3	TRBJ1-1	CASSYPGRAFF	TGTGCCAGCAGTTATCCGGGAAGGGCTTTCTTT
-	-	TRBV5-4	TRBJ1-2	CASSLPQGREGYGYTF	TGTGCCAGCAGCTTGCCTCAGGGTAGAGAAGGTTATGGCTACACCTTC